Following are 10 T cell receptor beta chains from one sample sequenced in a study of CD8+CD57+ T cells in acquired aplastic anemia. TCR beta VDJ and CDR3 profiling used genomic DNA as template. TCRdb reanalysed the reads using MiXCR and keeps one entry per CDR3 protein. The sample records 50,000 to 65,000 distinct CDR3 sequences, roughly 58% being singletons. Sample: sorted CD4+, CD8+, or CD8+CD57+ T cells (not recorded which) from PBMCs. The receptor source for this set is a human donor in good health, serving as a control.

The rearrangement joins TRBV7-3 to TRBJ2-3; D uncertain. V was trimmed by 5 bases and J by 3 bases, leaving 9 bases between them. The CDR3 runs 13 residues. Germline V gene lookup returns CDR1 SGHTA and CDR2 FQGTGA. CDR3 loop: CASSPGRTDTQYF. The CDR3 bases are TGTGCCAGCAGCCCGGGCAGAACAGATACGCAGTATTTT.

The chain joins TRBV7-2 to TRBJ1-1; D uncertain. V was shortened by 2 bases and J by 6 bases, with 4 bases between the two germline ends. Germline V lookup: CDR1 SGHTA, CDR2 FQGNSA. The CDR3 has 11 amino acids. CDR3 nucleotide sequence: TGTGCCAGCAGCTTAAGGGCTGAAGCTTTCTTT. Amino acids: CASSLRAEAFF.

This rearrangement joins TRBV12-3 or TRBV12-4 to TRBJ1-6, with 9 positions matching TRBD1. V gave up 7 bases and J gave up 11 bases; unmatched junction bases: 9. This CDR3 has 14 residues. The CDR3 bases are TGTGCCAGCACCGCCGGACAGGGGATCCCACCCCTCCACTTT. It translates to CASTAGQGIPPLHF.

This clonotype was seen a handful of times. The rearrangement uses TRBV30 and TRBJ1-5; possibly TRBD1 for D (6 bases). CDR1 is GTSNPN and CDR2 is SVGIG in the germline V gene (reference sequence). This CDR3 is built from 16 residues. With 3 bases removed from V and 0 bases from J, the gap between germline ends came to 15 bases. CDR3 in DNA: TGTGCCTGGAGCCCCCCACAGGGCCATAGCAATCAGCCCCAGCATTTT. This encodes CAWSPPQGHSNQPQHF.

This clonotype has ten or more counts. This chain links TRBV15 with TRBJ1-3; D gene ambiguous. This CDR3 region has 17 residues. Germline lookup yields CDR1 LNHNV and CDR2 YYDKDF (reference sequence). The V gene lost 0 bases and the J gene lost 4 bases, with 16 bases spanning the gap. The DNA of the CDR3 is TGTGCCACCAGCAGAGATGCCATGGTCAGGTCAGGAAACACCATATATTTT. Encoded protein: CATSRDAMVRSGNTIYF.

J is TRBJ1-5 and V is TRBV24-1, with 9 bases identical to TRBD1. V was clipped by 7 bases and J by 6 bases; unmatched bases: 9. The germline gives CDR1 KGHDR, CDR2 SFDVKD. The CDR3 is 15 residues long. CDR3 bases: TGTGCCACCAGCTCCGGGACAGGGATAAGTCAGCCCCAGCATTTT. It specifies CATSSGTGISQPQHF.

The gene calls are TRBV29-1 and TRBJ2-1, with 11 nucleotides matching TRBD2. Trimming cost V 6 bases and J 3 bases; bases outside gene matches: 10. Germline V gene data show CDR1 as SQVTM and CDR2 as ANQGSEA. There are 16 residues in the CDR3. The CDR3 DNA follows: TGCAGCGTCGATAAACTAGCGGGGGTTGTCTACAATGAGCAGTTCTTC. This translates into CSVDKLAGVVYNEQFF.

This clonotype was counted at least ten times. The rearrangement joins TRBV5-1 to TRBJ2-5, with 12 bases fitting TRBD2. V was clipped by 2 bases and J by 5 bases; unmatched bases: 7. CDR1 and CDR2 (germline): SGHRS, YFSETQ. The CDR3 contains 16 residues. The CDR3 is CASSLTTSGSTETQYF. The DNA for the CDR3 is TGCGCCAGCAGCTTAACGACTAGCGGGAGCACTGAGACCCAGTACTTC.

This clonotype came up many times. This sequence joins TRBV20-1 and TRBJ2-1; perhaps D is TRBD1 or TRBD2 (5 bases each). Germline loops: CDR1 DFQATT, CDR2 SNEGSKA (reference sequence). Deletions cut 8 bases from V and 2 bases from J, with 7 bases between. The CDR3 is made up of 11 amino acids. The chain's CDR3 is CSSGPYNEQFF. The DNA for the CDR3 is TGCAGTTCGGGACCCTACAATGAGCAGTTCTTC.

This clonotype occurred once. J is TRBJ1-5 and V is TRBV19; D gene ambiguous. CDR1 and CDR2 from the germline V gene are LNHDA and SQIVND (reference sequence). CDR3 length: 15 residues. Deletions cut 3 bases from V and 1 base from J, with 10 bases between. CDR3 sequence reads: CASSIVGSSNQPQHF. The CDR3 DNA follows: TGTGCCAGTAGTATCGTTGGTTCAAGCAATCAGCCCCAGCATTTT.